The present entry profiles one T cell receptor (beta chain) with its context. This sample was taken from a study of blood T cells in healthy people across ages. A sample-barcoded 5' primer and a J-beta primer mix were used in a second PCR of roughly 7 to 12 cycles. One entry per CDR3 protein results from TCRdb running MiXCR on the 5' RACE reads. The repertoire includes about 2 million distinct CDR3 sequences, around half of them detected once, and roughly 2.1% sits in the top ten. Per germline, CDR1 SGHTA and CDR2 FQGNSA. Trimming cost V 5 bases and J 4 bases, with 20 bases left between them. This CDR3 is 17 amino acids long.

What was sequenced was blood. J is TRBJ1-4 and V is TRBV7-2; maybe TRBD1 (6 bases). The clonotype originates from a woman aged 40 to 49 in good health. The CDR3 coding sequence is TGTGCCAGCAGCCCGAGTATGGACAGCCGGTTTAATGAAAAACTGTTTTTT. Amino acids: CASSPSMDSRFNEKLFF.